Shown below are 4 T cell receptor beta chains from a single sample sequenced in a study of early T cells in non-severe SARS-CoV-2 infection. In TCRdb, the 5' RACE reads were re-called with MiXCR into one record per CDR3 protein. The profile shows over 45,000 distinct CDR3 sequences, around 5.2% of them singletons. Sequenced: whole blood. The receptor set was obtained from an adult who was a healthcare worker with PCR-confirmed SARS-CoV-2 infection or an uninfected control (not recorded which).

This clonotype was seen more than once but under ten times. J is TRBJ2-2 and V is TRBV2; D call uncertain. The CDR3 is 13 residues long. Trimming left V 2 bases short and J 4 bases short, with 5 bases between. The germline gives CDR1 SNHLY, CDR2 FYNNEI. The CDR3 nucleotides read TGTGCCAGCAGTGAAACCCCCACCGGGGAGCTGTTTTTT. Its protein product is CASSETPTGELFF.

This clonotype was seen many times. CDR3 nucleotides: TGTGCCAGCAGCTTAGGCTCCCGGACTAGCGGGGCCACAGATACGCAGTATTTT. Its translation: CASSLGSRTSGATDTQYF. The chain has TRBV7-6 and TRBJ2-3; 12 nucleotides match TRBD2. Germline CDR1 is SGHVS and CDR2 is FNYEAQ. The CDR3 is made up of 18 amino acids. Trimming cost V 1 base and J 2 bases; bases outside gene matches: 7.

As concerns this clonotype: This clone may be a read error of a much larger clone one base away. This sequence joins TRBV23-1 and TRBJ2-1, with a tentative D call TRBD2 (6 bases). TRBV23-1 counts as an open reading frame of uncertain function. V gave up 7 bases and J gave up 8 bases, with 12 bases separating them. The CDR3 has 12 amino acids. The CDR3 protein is CASTLGGDEQFF. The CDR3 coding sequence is TGCGCCAGCACCCTCGGAGGGGATGAGCAGTTCTTC.

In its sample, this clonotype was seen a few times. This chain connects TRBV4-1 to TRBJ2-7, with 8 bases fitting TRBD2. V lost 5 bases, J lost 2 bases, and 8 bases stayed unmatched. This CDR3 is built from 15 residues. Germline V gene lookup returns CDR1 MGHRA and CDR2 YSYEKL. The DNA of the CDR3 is TGCGCCAGCAGCGTCGCGGGAGGCGCCACCTACGAGCAGTACTTC. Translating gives CASSVAGGATYEQYF.